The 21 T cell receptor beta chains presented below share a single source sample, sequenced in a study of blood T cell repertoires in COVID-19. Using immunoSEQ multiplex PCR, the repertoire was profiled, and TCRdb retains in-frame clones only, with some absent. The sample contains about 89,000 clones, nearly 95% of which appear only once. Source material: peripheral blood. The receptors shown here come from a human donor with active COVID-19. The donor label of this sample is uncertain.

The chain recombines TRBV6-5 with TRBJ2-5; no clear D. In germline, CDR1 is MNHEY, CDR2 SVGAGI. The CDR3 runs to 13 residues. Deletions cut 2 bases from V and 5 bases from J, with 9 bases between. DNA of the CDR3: TGTGCCAGCAGTTACCCAACTCGGGAGACCCAGTACTTC. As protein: CASSYPTRETQYF.

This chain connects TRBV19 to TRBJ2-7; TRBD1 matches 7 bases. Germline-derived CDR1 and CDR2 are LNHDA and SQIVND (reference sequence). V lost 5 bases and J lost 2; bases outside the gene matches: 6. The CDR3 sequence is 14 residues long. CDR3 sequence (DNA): TGTGCCAGTAGTCCCGGGACAGTTACCTACGAGCAGTACTTC. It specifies CASSPGTVTYEQYF.

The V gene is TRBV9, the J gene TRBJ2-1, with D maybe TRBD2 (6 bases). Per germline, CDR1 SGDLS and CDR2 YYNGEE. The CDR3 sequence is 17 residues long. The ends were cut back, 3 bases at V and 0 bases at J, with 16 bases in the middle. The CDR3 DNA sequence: TGTGCCAGCAGCGGTCTCCTGGCGGGGCCCTCCTACAATGAGCAGTTCTTC. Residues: CASSGLLAGPSYNEQFF.

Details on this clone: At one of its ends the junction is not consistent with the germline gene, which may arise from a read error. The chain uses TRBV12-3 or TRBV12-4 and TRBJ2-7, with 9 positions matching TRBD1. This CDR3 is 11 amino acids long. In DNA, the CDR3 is TGTGCCAGCAGTAGGGGACAGGGAAGTTTTTTC. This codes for CASSRGQGSFF.

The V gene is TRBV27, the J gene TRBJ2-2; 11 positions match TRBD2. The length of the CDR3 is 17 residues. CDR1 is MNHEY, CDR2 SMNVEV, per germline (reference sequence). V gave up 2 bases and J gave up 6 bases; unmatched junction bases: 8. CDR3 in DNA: TGTGCCAGCAGTTTAGTGGTGACTAGCGGGATCCCCGGGGAGCTGTTTTTT. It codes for CASSLVVTSGIPGELFF.

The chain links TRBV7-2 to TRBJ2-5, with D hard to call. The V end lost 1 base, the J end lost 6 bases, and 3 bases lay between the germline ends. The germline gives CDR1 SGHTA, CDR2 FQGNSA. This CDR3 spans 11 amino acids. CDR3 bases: TGTGCCAGCAGCTTAGGGCAGACCCAGTACTTC. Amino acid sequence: CASSLGQTQYF.

CDR3 protein: CASSLFGSPGANVLTF. The CDR3 bases are TGTGCCAGCAGCTTATTCGGTAGCCCTGGGGCCAACGTCCTGACTTTC. The chain combines TRBV7-8 with TRBJ2-6, with D uncertain. Trimming left V 2 bases short and J 2 bases short, with 10 bases between. The germline V gene encodes CDR1 SGHVS and CDR2 FQNEAQ. There are 16 residues in the CDR3.

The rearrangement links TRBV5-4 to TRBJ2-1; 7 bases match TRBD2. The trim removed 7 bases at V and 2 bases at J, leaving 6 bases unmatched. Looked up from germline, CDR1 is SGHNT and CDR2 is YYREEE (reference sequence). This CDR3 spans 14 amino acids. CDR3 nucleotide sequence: TGTGCCAGCGGGACGGGAGGAGCCTACAATGAGCAGTTCTTC. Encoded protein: CASGTGGAYNEQFF.

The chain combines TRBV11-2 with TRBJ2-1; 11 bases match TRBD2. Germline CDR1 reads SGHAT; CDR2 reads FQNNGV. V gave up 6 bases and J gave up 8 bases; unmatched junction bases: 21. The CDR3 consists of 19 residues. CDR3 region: CASRPNRLAGGGPSDEQFF. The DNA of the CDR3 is TGTGCCAGCAGACCCAACAGGCTAGCGGGAGGCGGGCCTAGCGATGAGCAGTTCTTC.

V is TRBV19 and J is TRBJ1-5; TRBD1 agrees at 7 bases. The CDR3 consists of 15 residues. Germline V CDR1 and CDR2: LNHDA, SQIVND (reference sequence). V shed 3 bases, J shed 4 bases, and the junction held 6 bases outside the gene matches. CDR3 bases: TGTGCCAGTAGTATGCAGGGGGGAATGAATCAGCCCCAGCATTTT. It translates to CASSMQGGMNQPQHF.

CDR3 loop: CASSYGLGRSYNEQFF. The CDR3 bases are TGTGCCAGCAGTTACGGCTTGGGGAGGTCCTACAATGAGCAGTTCTTC. The genes are TRBV6-5 and TRBJ2-1, with D possibly matching TRBD2 (6 bases). Per germline, CDR1 MNHEY and CDR2 SVGAGI. This CDR3 is built from 16 residues. The V end lost 2 bases, the J end lost 1 base, and 12 bases lay between the germline ends.

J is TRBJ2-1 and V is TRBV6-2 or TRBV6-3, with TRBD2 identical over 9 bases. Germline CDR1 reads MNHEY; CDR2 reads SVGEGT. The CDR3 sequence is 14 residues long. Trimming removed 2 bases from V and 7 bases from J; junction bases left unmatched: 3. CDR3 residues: CASSYDSGRNEQFF. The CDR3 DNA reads TGTGCCAGCAGTTACGACAGCGGGAGGAATGAGCAGTTCTTC.

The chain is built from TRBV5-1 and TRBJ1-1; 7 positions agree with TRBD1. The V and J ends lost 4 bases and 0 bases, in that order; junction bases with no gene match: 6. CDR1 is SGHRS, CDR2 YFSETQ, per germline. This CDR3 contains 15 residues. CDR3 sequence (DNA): TGCGCCAGCAGCCGGGGCGACAGGGTGAACACTGAAGCTTTCTTT. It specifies CASSRGDRVNTEAFF. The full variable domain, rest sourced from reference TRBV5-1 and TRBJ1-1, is KAGVTQTPRYLIKTRGQQVTLSCSPISGHRSVSWYQQTPGQGLQFLFEYFSETQRNKGNFPGRFSGRQFSNSRSEMNVSTLELGDSALYLCASSRGDRVNTEAFFGQGTRLTVV.

CDR3 in amino acids: CASSPQWRDQPQHF. CDR3 nucleotides: TGTGCCAGCTCACCCCAATGGCGGGACCAGCCCCAGCATTTT. The chain recombines TRBV18 with TRBJ1-5; possibly TRBD1 for D (5 bases). The V gene lost 3 bases and the J gene lost 7 bases, with 13 bases spanning the gap. Germline assignment: CDR1 KGHSH and CDR2 LQKENI. The CDR3 runs 14 residues.

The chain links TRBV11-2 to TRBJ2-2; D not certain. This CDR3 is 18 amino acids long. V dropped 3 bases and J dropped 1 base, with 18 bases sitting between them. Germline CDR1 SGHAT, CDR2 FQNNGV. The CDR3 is CASSFYFQAYWNTGELFF. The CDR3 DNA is TGTGCCAGCAGCTTTTACTTTCAGGCCTATTGGAACACCGGGGAGCTGTTTTTT.

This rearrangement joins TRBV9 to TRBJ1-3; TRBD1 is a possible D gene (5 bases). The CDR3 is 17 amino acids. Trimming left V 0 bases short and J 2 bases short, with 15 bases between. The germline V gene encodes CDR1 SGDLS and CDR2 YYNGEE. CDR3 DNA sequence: TGTGCCAGCAGCGTAGAGGGAGGCAGGGACCCTGGAAACACCATATATTTT. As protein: CASSVEGGRDPGNTIYF.

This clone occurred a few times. CDR3 amino acids: CASSSQGFKAKNIQYF. The CDR3 DNA reads as TGTGCCAGCTCATCCCAGGGGTTTAAGGCCAAAAACATTCAGTACTTC. The V gene is TRBV18, the J gene TRBJ2-4; a possible D gene is TRBD1 (6 bases). V was trimmed by 5 bases and J by 1 base, leaving 15 bases between them. The germline V gene has CDR1 KGHSH and CDR2 LQKENI. This CDR3 is 16 amino acids long.

CDR3 sequence (DNA): TGTGCCAGCAGTTACTCAAGTGTTGGGCCTTCACAGTTCTTC. Its translation: CASSYSSVGPSQFF. The rearrangement joins TRBV6-2 or TRBV6-3 to TRBJ2-1; no firm D call. The germline V gene has CDR1 MNHEY and CDR2 SVGEGT. V was cut by 0 bases and J by 13 bases, with 16 bases left in between. The CDR3 is made up of 14 amino acids.

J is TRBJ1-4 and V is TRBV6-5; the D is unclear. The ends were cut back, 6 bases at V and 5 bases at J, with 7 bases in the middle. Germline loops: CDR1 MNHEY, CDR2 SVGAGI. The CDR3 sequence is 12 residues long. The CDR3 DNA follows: TGTGCCAGCAGGGCCGTAAATGAAAAACTGTTTTTT. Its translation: CASRAVNEKLFF.

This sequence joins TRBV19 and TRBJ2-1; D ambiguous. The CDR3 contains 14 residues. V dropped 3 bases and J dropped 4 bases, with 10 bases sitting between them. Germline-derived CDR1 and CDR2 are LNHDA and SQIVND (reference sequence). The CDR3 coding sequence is TGTGCCAGTAGTATTGTCCCAGGTTACAATGAGCAGTTCTTC. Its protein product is CASSIVPGYNEQFF.

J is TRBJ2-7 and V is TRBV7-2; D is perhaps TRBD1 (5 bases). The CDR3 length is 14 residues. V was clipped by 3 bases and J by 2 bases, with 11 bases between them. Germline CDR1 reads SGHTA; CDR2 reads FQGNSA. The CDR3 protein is CASSFGLRAYEQYF. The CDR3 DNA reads TGTGCCAGCAGCTTCGGGCTCAGGGCCTACGAGCAGTACTTC.